Detailed here is one T cell receptor (beta chain). It was with random hexamers that about 0.45 to 1 ug RNA was reverse transcribed. TCR beta CDR3 was amplified by immunoSEQ covering 54 Vbeta and 13 Jbeta. TCRdb called the immunoSEQ multiplex PCR reads again in MiXCR, with one record for every CDR3 protein. The table has 150,000 to 200,000 distinct CDR3 sequences, 90% to 95% seen once. This sample is drawn from a study of CD8 T cells in Susac syndrome. Germline assignment: CDR1 SGHRS and CDR2 YFSETQ. This CDR3 has 15 amino acids. Trimming removed 3 bases at V and 3 bases at J, with 13 bases between. Sequencing of TCR beta was performed on blood CD8+ and CD4+ T cells. Healthy donors were controls matched for age and sex. TEMRA cells were FACS-enriched, while CD8+ and CD4+ T cells were negatively isolated.

This receptor was taken from a human donor in good health. This chain joins TRBV5-1 and TRBJ2-1, with TRBD1 as a possible D gene (6 bases). The specimen was CD4+ T cells from PBMCs. The CDR3 spells CASSSGQSGYNEQFF. In DNA form, the CDR3 reads TGCGCCAGCAGCTCGGGACAATCAGGCTACAATGAGCAGTTCTTC. Together with reference TRBV5-1 and TRBJ2-1, the CDR3 gives the full variable domain: KAGVTQTPRYLIKTRGQQVTLSCSPISGHRSVSWYQQTPGQGLQFLFEYFSETQRNKGNFPGRFSGRQFSNSRSEMNVSTLELGDSALYLCASSSGQSGYNEQFFGPGTRLTVL.